This passage covers 30 T cell receptor beta chains from one sample sequenced in a study of control samples from healthy donors and cancer patients. The assay was immunoSEQ multiplex PCR, and TCRdb's table has in-frame clones only and misses some. The sample yields more than 85,000 clones, about 90% seen once. The sample comprised blood. These receptors originate from a woman aged 18-29 years in good health.

This chain joins TRBV18 and TRBJ2-5; no reliable D call. The germline V and J ends were trimmed by 3 bases and 5 bases, with 16 bases remaining between them. Germline values: CDR1 KGHSH, CDR2 LQKENI. The CDR3 has 15 residues. The CDR3 nucleotides read TGTGCCAGCTCACCCCGGACCGGACGGGTGGAGACCCAGTACTTC. This gives the protein CASSPRTGRVETQYF.

In DNA form, the CDR3 reads TGTGCCAGTAGTCGGGACAGGACCTCCTACGAGCAGTACTTC. This encodes CASSRDRTSYEQYF. J is TRBJ2-7 and V is TRBV19; 8 bases are shared with TRBD1. The CDR3 runs to 14 residues. The germline gives CDR1 LNHDA, CDR2 SQIVND (reference sequence). The ends lost 5 bases at V and 0 bases at J; junction bases unmatched: 3.

The gene calls are TRBV6-5 and TRBJ2-7; D not certain. Trimming shortened V by 2 bases and J by 0 bases, and 11 bases separated the two germline ends. The CDR3 extends over 15 amino acids. In germline, CDR1 is MNHEY, CDR2 SVGAGI. The CDR3 loop reads CASSYGRRSSYEQYF. The CDR3 nucleotides read TGTGCCAGCAGTTACGGCAGGCGGAGCTCCTACGAGCAGTACTTC.

V and J are TRBV7-6 and TRBJ2-7; TRBD2 is a possible D gene (5 bases). Trimming cost V 5 bases and J 3 bases, with 17 bases left between them. CDR3 length: 15 residues. Germline-derived CDR1 and CDR2 are SGHVS and FNYEAQ. In nucleotides, the CDR3 is TGTGCCAGCAGCGGCAGACCCACCGAGGGCTACGAGCAGTACTTC. Protein product: CASSGRPTEGYEQYF.

V is TRBV18 and J is TRBJ2-7, with 7 bases that match TRBD1. The CDR3 contains 13 residues. V was clipped by 6 bases and J by 3 bases; unmatched bases: 5. Looked up from germline, CDR1 is KGHSH and CDR2 is LQKENI. This CDR3 is CASSQGELYEQYF. The DNA for the CDR3 is TGTGCCAGCTCGCAGGGGGAACTCTACGAGCAGTACTTC.

This rearrangement joins TRBV4-1 to TRBJ2-7, with D hard to call. Germline assignment: CDR1 MGHRA and CDR2 YSYEKL. Trimming left V 4 bases short and J 2 bases short, with 12 bases between. This CDR3 is 14 amino acids long. The chain's CDR3 is CASSRPERAYEQYF. The DNA of the CDR3 is TGCGCCAGCAGCCGCCCCGAGCGCGCCTACGAGCAGTACTTC.

J is TRBJ2-7 and V is TRBV5-6; no clear D gene. CDR3 length: 15 residues. Germline assignment: CDR1 SGHDT and CDR2 YYEEEE. V was pared by 4 bases and J by 1 base, with 15 bases between. DNA of the CDR3: TGTGCCAGCAGCCCGCTTTACGAGGAATCCTACGAGCAGTACTTC. Its protein product is CASSPLYEESYEQYF.

The genes are TRBV5-1 and TRBJ2-7, with D tentatively TRBD2 (5 bases). CDR3 length: 16 amino acids. Trimming left V 4 bases short and J 6 bases short, with 23 bases between. The germline V gene has CDR1 SGHRS and CDR2 YFSETQ. The CDR3 bases are TGCGCCAGCAGCCGTGATCGTAAGGCCCCACGGGGCGAGCAGTACTTC. Translating gives CASSRDRKAPRGEQYF.

The gene calls are TRBV13 and TRBJ1-4; 7 bases fit TRBD1. From germline, CDR1 is PRHDT and CDR2 FYEKMQ (reference sequence). The V and J ends lost 3 bases and 4 bases, in that order; junction bases with no gene match: 2. This CDR3 is 14 amino acids long. The CDR3, as DNA: TGTGCCAGCAGCTTTGGGACAGTTAATGAAAAACTGTTTTTT. Protein product: CASSFGTVNEKLFF.

The chain employs TRBV7-7 and TRBJ2-1; 15 bases are a match to TRBD2. Trimming took 5 bases from V and 2 from J; bases not matched to a gene: 7. CDR1 SSHAT and CDR2 FNYEAQ come from the germline V gene (reference sequence). This CDR3 spans 18 amino acids. CDR3 bases: TGTGCCAGCAGCATAGGACTAGCGGGGGGGAAGACCTACAATGAGCAGTTCTTC. Translation: CASSIGLAGGKTYNEQFF.

This clone has a handful of counts. The rearrangement links TRBV19 to TRBJ1-5, with D perhaps TRBD1 (6 bases). There are 15 residues in the CDR3. Trimming pared 3 bases from V and 1 base from J, leaving 10 bases between. Germline CDR1 is LNHDA and CDR2 is SQIVND (reference sequence). The CDR3 spells CASSIGDISNQPQHF. In nucleotides, the CDR3 is TGTGCCAGTAGTATCGGGGACATCAGCAATCAGCCCCAGCATTTT.

This chain links TRBV5-4 with TRBJ2-5, with no clear D. V lost 0 bases and J 5 bases, leaving 5 bases between the germline ends. The length of the CDR3 is 12 residues. Germline loops: CDR1 SGHNT, CDR2 YYREEE (reference sequence). CDR3 in DNA: TGTGCCAGCAGCTTGGAATACGAGACCCAGTACTTC. Protein: CASSLEYETQYF. Supplemented by reference TRBV5-4 and TRBJ2-5, the full variable domain reads ETGVTQSPTHLIKTRGQQVTLRCSSQSGHNTVSWYQQALGQGPQFIFQYYREEENGRGNFPPRFSGLQFPNYSSELNVNALELDDSALYLCASSLEYETQYFGPGTRLLVL.

The genes are TRBV2 and TRBJ1-2; 7 bases align to TRBD1. This CDR3 has 14 amino acids. The V segment lost 3 bases and the J segment 4 bases; nucleotides outside the gene matches: 5. Germline V CDR1 and CDR2: SNHLY, FYNNEI. The CDR3 sequence is CASSEDRPTYGYTF. In DNA form, the CDR3 reads TGTGCCAGCAGTGAGGACAGGCCGACCTATGGCTACACCTTC.

V and J are TRBV24-1 and TRBJ2-1; 7 bases match TRBD1. Germline trimming cut 5 bases from V and 4 bases from J; bases unmatched to any gene: 16. The germline V gene encodes CDR1 KGHDR and CDR2 SFDVKD. The CDR3 has 18 residues. Written as DNA, the CDR3 is TGTGCCACCAGTGGTCCACCGGGACAGTCTGAGGGATACAATGAGCAGTTCTTC. This codes for CATSGPPGQSEGYNEQFF.

The V gene is TRBV5-1, the J gene TRBJ1-3; unclear D gene. Germline V CDR1 and CDR2: SGHRS, YFSETQ. This CDR3 is built from 14 residues. Trimming pared 1 base from V and 4 bases from J, leaving 9 bases between. The CDR3 loop is CASSLIAMGNTIYF. The CDR3 nucleotides are TGCGCCAGCAGCTTGATAGCGATGGGAAACACCATATATTTT.

The chain links TRBV7-9 to TRBJ2-2; D is unclear. This CDR3 spans 17 amino acids. Germline CDR1 SEHNR, CDR2 FQNEAQ (reference sequence). With 3 bases removed from V and 0 bases from J, the gap between germline ends came to 14 bases. The CDR3: CASSFGLAGPNTGELFF. The CDR3 DNA follows: TGTGCCAGCAGCTTTGGTCTCGCAGGCCCGAACACCGGGGAGCTGTTTTTT.

V usage is TRBV6-5 and J usage is TRBJ1-3; D remains unclear. V was pared by 6 bases and J by 6 bases, with 6 bases between. The germline CDR1 and CDR2 sequences are MNHEY and SVGAGI. This CDR3 contains 11 residues. Written as DNA, the CDR3 is TGTGCCAGCAGGGTTCTAAACACCATATATTTT. It codes for CASRVLNTIYF.

This chain joins TRBV6-5 and TRBJ2-7; D is unclear. Trimming took 6 bases from V and 4 from J, leaving 10 bases between them. In germline, CDR1 is MNHEY, CDR2 SVGAGI. There are 12 residues in the CDR3. CDR3 bases: TGTGCCAGCAGCCCCAGCCATTACGAGCAGTACTTC. Its protein product is CASSPSHYEQYF.

The V call is TRBV7-9, the J call TRBJ1-5, with D perhaps TRBD1 (6 bases). The V gene's germline CDR1 is SEHNR and CDR2 FQNEAQ (reference sequence). The CDR3 is made up of 18 amino acids. Trimming took off 2 bases at V and 0 bases at J, with 17 bases between the two ends. The CDR3 bases are TGTGCCAGCAGCTTACCGATCACCCAGGGGCTTAGCAATCAGCCCCAGCATTTT. Its protein product is CASSLPITQGLSNQPQHF.

J is TRBJ1-4 and V is TRBV7-9; D unresolved. Germline V lookup: CDR1 SEHNR, CDR2 FQNEAQ (reference sequence). The ends were cut back, 5 bases at V and 0 bases at J, with 10 bases in the middle. The CDR3 is 15 residues long. The CDR3: CASSPRVATNEKLFF. CDR3 in DNA: TGTGCCAGCAGCCCTAGAGTTGCAACTAATGAAAAACTGTTTTTT.

The chain joins TRBV18 to TRBJ1-3; 9 bases are shared with TRBD1. CDR3 size: 15 residues. Germline loops: CDR1 KGHSH, CDR2 LQKENI. The J segment lost 8 bases and the V segment lost 1 base, leaving 6 bases of the junction unmatched. The CDR3 nucleotides are TGTGCCAGCTCACCACTCCCGGGACAGGGAGACACCATATATTTT. Its protein product is CASSPLPGQGDTIYF. Together with reference TRBV18 and TRBJ1-3, the CDR3 gives the full variable domain: NAGVMQNPRHLVRRRGQEARLRCSPMKGHSHVYWYRQLPEEGLKFMVYLQKENIIDESGMPKERFSAEFPKEGPSILRIQQVVRGDSAAYFCASSPLPGQGDTIYFGEGSWLTVV.

This clone was detected only a few times. The chain has TRBV5-1 and TRBJ2-7, with 7 bases aligning to TRBD1. With 0 bases clipped from V and 0 bases from J, the junction kept 12 bases outside the gene matches. Germline CDR1 and CDR2: SGHRS and YFSETQ. The CDR3 is 18 residues long. In DNA, the CDR3 is TGCGCCAGCAGCTTGGGACAGGGTGCCGACCCAAGCTCCTACGAGCAGTACTTC. It encodes CASSLGQGADPSSYEQYF.

The V and J genes are TRBV10-3 and TRBJ2-7, with 11 bases matching TRBD2. The CDR3 consists of 15 residues. Trimming at V came to 2 bases and at J to 7 bases, leaving 7 bases not matched to a gene. Germline CDR1 reads ENHRY; CDR2 reads SYGVKD. The CDR3 DNA is TGTGCCATCAGTGAGCCAGCACGACTAGCGGGGGAGCAGTACTTC. Its protein product is CAISEPARLAGEQYF.

This clone came up a few times. This chain uses TRBV6-2 or TRBV6-3 with TRBJ1-3; D is unresolved. Germline CDR1 and CDR2: MNHEY and SVGEGT. The CDR3 is made up of 14 amino acids. V dropped 6 bases and J dropped 0 bases, with 9 bases sitting between them. CDR3 DNA sequence: TGTGCCAGCAGCCGCGGGATCTCTGGAAACACCATATATTTT. Encoded protein: CASSRGISGNTIYF.

This clone is a singleton in its sample. The genes are TRBV5-1 and TRBJ2-6; D remains unclear. Germline V lookup: CDR1 SGHRS, CDR2 YFSETQ. There are 17 residues in the CDR3. V was shortened by 0 bases and J by 0 bases, with 10 bases between the two germline ends. CDR3 region: CASSLAPAISGANVLTF. For the CDR3, the DNA is TGCGCCAGCAGCTTGGCCCCAGCGATCTCTGGGGCCAACGTCCTGACTTTC.

The chain employs TRBV12-5 and TRBJ1-2; D gene unclear. CDR1 and CDR2 from the germline V gene are LGHNT and FRNRAP. Trimming removed 2 bases at V and 6 bases at J, with 10 bases between. There are 13 residues in the CDR3. This CDR3 is CASGLSLSHGYTF. The CDR3 region has the DNA TGTGCTAGTGGTTTGAGCCTAAGCCATGGCTACACCTTC.

The chain is built from TRBV25-1 and TRBJ2-7; D gene uncertain. This CDR3 has 11 residues. CDR1 and CDR2 (germline): MGHDK, SYGVNS. V lost 3 bases and J lost 9, with 9 bases in between. This CDR3 reads CASSDSFGQYF. The CDR3 DNA follows: TGTGCCAGCAGTGATTCCTTCGGGCAGTACTTC.

The chain carries TRBV5-4 and TRBJ2-5, with 8 bases that match TRBD1. Germline V CDR1 and CDR2: SGHNT, YYREEE (reference sequence). CDR3 size: 14 residues. Trimming took 0 bases from V and 3 from J; bases not matched to a gene: 1. The CDR3 loop is CASSLGQGKETQYF. Written as DNA, the CDR3 is TGTGCCAGCAGCTTGGGACAGGGGAAAGAGACCCAGTACTTC.

The chain employs TRBV16 and TRBJ2-7, with 7 positions matching TRBD1. Germline CDR1 reads KGHSY; CDR2 reads FQNENV. V shed 2 bases, J shed 6 bases, and the junction held 4 bases outside the gene matches. This CDR3 spans 13 amino acids. The CDR3: CASSQVSGGEQYF. CDR3 coding DNA: TGTGCCAGCAGCCAAGTGTCAGGGGGCGAGCAGTACTTC.

CDR3 nucleotides: TGTGCCAGCACCAAACTCATAGGGGAGAATTCACCCCTCCACTTT. Protein product: CASTKLIGENSPLHF. The rearrangement joins TRBV5-6 to TRBJ1-6, with D maybe TRBD1 (5 bases). V gave up 6 bases and J gave up 7 bases, with 17 bases separating them. Germline V gene lookup returns CDR1 SGHDT and CDR2 YYEEEE. CDR3 size: 15 residues.